Shown below are 19 T cell receptor beta chains from a single sample sequenced in a study of T cell repertoires in cytomegalovirus infection. TCRdb reanalysed the reads using MiXCR and keeps one entry per CDR3 protein. The table includes 900,000 to 950,000 distinct CDR3 sequences, roughly 30% detected once. No cognate antigen is known for these TCRs. Sequences were derived from cultured CD8+ T cells from PBMCs, sampled from culture after CMV antigen stimulation. The receptors were gathered from a human donor in good health (CMV status not recorded). Some clones in this sample may be carry-over from other donors' samples.

On this clonotype itself: A much larger clone differs by one base, so this may be a read error. The J gene is TRBJ2-3, the V gene TRBV7-3; 8 bases match TRBD2. With V trimmed by 1 base and J by 1 base, 1 base remained unmatched. Germline CDR1 SGHTA, CDR2 FQGTGA. The CDR3 sequence is 15 residues long. The CDR3 nucleotides read TGTGCCAGCAGCTTAATGCGGGGGGGCACAGATACGCAGTATTTT. Amino acids: CASSLMRGGTDTQYF.

The V gene is TRBV6-2 or TRBV6-3, the J gene TRBJ1-2; weak D call: TRBD1 (5 bases). Germline assignment: CDR1 MNHEY and CDR2 SVGEGT. Deletions cut 3 bases from V and 5 bases from J, with 22 bases between. The CDR3 is 17 residues long. This chain's CDR3 is CASSYPRDGGLMYGYTF. As DNA, the CDR3 is TGTGCCAGCAGTTATCCCCGGGACGGTGGTCTGATGTATGGCTACACCTTC.

The chain recombines TRBV7-4 with TRBJ1-1; no firm D call. V gave up 7 bases and J gave up 1 base, with 10 bases separating them. The CDR3 has 13 residues. Germline lookup yields CDR1 SGHVT and CDR2 SQSDAQ. CDR3: CASMAAGNTEAFF. DNA of the CDR3: TGTGCCAGCATGGCGGCGGGGAACACTGAAGCTTTCTTT.

In this sample, this clonotype turned up a few times. The chain carries TRBV19 and TRBJ1-2, with D hard to call. Germline loops: CDR1 LNHDA, CDR2 SQIVND (reference sequence). The length of the CDR3 is 13 residues. V lost 9 bases to trimming and J lost 7 bases, with 18 bases between them. The CDR3 bases are TGTGCCAGCGAAATAGGACCGTTCCTTGGCTACACCTTC. This translates into CASEIGPFLGYTF.

This clonotype came up once. The V call is TRBV24-1, the J call TRBJ1-2, with TRBD1 as a possible D gene (6 bases). The CDR3 has 13 residues. Trimming removed 0 bases at V and 8 bases at J, with 9 bases between. Germline CDR1 KGHDR, CDR2 SFDVKD. CDR3 bases: TGTGCCACCAGTGATTTGGTCGGGGGCGGCTACACCTTC. This translates into CATSDLVGGGYTF.

The chain uses TRBV7-8 and TRBJ2-7, with a tentative D call TRBD2 (7 bases). Germline-derived CDR1 and CDR2 are SGHVS and FQNEAQ. The CDR3 is made up of 14 amino acids. V lost 5 bases to trimming and J lost 2 bases, with 13 bases between them. The CDR3: CASSPRGGAYEQYV. CDR3 DNA sequence: TGTGCCAGCAGCCCCCGAGGGGGGGCCTACGAGCAGTACGTC.

The chain has TRBV12-3 or TRBV12-4 and TRBJ2-2; D may be TRBD1 (6 bases). V was shortened by 0 bases and J by 5 bases, with 13 bases between the two germline ends. The CDR3 loop spans 16 amino acids. In DNA, the CDR3 is TGTGCCAGCAGTTTAGCGCAGGGGCTGAGAACCGGGGAGCTGTTTTTT. It specifies CASSLAQGLRTGELFF.

This clonotype has just a few counts. This chain uses TRBV7-2 with TRBJ2-3, with D tentatively TRBD2 (7 bases). Looked up from germline, CDR1 is SGHTA and CDR2 is FQGNSA. V was clipped by 1 base and J by 0 bases, with 14 bases between them. The CDR3 is 17 amino acids. The CDR3 DNA reads as TGTGCCAGCAGCTTAGACTCGCGGGGGCCCAGCACAGATACGCAGTATTTT. Translated: CASSLDSRGPSTDTQYF.

This clonotype has only a few counts. This sequence joins TRBV19 and TRBJ1-5; 7 bases align to TRBD1. Trimming took 3 bases from V and 1 from J; bases not matched to a gene: 6. The CDR3 is made up of 16 amino acids. Per germline, CDR1 LNHDA and CDR2 SQIVND (reference sequence). CDR3 amino acids: CASSMGRGISNQPQHF. The CDR3 DNA sequence: TGTGCCAGTAGTATGGGCAGGGGGATCAGCAATCAGCCCCAGCATTTT.

The V gene is TRBV6-6, the J gene TRBJ2-7; 8 bases fit TRBD1. The CDR3 runs to 13 residues. Germline V lookup: CDR1 MNHNY, CDR2 SVGAGI (reference sequence). The CDR3 DNA follows: TGTCAACCAGGGGGGCAGGGGGCCCGCGAGCAGTACTTC. Residues: CQPGGQGAREQYF.

This clonotype was detected only a few times. The gene calls are TRBV7-3 and TRBJ2-1; 10 bases are a match to TRBD2. Germline CDR1 is SGHTA and CDR2 is FQGTGA. This CDR3 is 15 amino acids long. V lost 4 bases and J lost 3; bases outside the gene matches: 3. CDR3 residues: CASSSTSGDYNEQFF. The CDR3 DNA reads as TGTGCCAGCAGCTCCACTAGCGGGGACTACAATGAGCAGTTCTTC. Drawing the rest from reference TRBV7-3 and TRBJ2-1, the complete variable domain is GAGVSQTPSNKVTEKGKYVELRCDPISGHTALYWYRQSLGQGPEFLIYFQGTGAADDSGLPNDRFFAVRPEGSVSTLKIQRTERGDSAVYLCASSSTSGDYNEQFFGPGTRLTVL.

The V gene is TRBV27, the J gene TRBJ2-7; possibly TRBD1 or TRBD2 for D (5 bases each). Germline V gene lookup returns CDR1 MNHEY and CDR2 SMNVEV (reference sequence). The germline V and J ends were trimmed by 5 bases and 5 bases, with 16 bases remaining between them. CDR3 length: 14 amino acids. The CDR3 coding sequence is TGTGCCAGCAGTGCTAGCAGGGCCCAACACGAGCAGTACGTC. This translates into CASSASRAQHEQYV.

The chain has TRBV6-2 or TRBV6-3 and TRBJ1-2; 8 nucleotides agree with TRBD1. The germline V gene encodes CDR1 MNHEY and CDR2 SVGEGT. V lost 6 bases, J lost 1 base, and 10 bases stayed unmatched. The CDR3 extends over 16 amino acids. This CDR3 is CASSYLGQGLNYGYTF. Here the CDR3 DNA reads TGTGCCAGCAGCTACCTCGGACAGGGCCTTAACTATGGCTACACCTTC.

At least ten counts were recorded for this clonotype. The genes are TRBV7-2 and TRBJ2-5, with D possibly TRBD2 on 6 matching bases. Germline-derived CDR1 and CDR2 are SGHTA and FQGNSA. Trimming stripped 0 bases from V and 0 bases from J, with 11 bases between. The CDR3 is 16 residues long. In DNA form, the CDR3 reads TGTGCCAGCAGCTTAGCCCCGGGGGACTACCAAGAGACCCAGTACTTC. This gives the protein CASSLAPGDYQETQYF.

The gene calls are TRBV10-3 and TRBJ2-1, with D possibly matching TRBD1 (6 bases). Germline CDR1 ENHRY, CDR2 SYGVKD. V lost 9 bases, J lost 7 bases, and 16 bases lay in between. This CDR3 comprises 13 residues. Written as DNA, the CDR3 is TGTGCCATTAAGACAGGACTGGAGAATGAGCAGTTCTTC. This translates into CAIKTGLENEQFF.

This chain joins TRBV20-1 and TRBJ2-3, with 10 positions matching TRBD1. Trimming at V came to 5 bases and at J to 5 bases, leaving 4 bases not matched to a gene. The CDR3 consists of 13 residues. Per the germline V gene, CDR1 is DFQATT and CDR2 is SNEGSKA (reference sequence). CDR3 sequence reads: CSARDRGVDTQYF. The CDR3 DNA reads as TGCAGTGCTCGGGACAGGGGTGTAGATACGCAGTATTTT.

The genes are TRBV4-1 and TRBJ2-5; D is unclear. Germline V lookup: CDR1 MGHRA, CDR2 YSYEKL. The CDR3 consists of 15 residues. Trimming took 0 bases from V and 5 from J, leaving 13 bases between them. CDR3 loop: CASSQDIWQVETQYF. CDR3 DNA sequence: TGCGCCAGCAGCCAAGATATATGGCAGGTGGAGACCCAGTACTTC.

The rearrangement uses TRBV6-2 or TRBV6-3 and TRBJ2-3; TRBD2 might be the D (5 bases). Trimming cost V 2 bases and J 3 bases, with 18 bases left between them. CDR3 length: 17 residues. Per the germline V gene, CDR1 is MNHEY and CDR2 is SVGEGT. Here the CDR3 reads CASSYVAGELGTDTQYF. CDR3 nucleotides: TGTGCCAGCAGTTACGTGGCCGGGGAGCTAGGGACAGATACGCAGTATTTT.

The rearrangement uses TRBV7-6 and TRBJ2-3; D possibly corresponds to TRBD2 (5 bases). Trimming cost V 2 bases and J 5 bases, with 14 bases left between them. The CDR3 contains 15 residues. Germline CDR1 SGHVS, CDR2 FNYEAQ. CDR3 sequence: CASSLNSGTGDTQYF. The CDR3 region has the DNA TGTGCCAGCAGCTTAAACAGCGGAACCGGAGATACGCAGTATTTT.